One sample yielded the 13 T cell receptor beta chains listed below, sequenced in a study of blood T cell repertoires in COVID-19. The method was immunoSEQ multiplex PCR; TCRdb's version includes in-frame clones alone and lacks a portion of them. Of 48,000 or so clones listed, approximately 90% are singletons. Sequencing was performed on peripheral blood. The receptors here all came from a woman aged 80 or over with COVID-19, enrolled during active disease.

The chain uses TRBV10-2 and TRBJ1-1, with 8 nucleotides matching TRBD1. Trimming took 2 bases from V and 5 from J; bases not matched to a gene: 7. Germline V gives CDR1 WSHSY, CDR2 SAAADI. CDR3 size: 15 residues. CDR3 sequence: CASSEVGQGVTEAFF. CDR3 DNA: TGCGCCAGCAGTGAGGTTGGACAGGGCGTAACTGAAGCTTTCTTT.

The chain joins TRBV19 to TRBJ1-5; D is ambiguous. The germline V and J ends were trimmed by 3 bases and 4 bases, with 10 bases remaining between them. Germline V gene data show CDR1 as LNHDA and CDR2 as SQIVND (reference sequence). CDR3 size: 14 residues. CDR3 nucleotides: TGTGCCAGTAGTATGGTAGGGAGTAATCAGCCCCAGCATTTT. It codes for CASSMVGSNQPQHF.

The chain couples TRBV18 to TRBJ2-1, with 15 bases identical to TRBD2. Germline V gene lookup returns CDR1 KGHSH and CDR2 LQKENI. V shed 0 bases, J shed 3 bases, and the junction held 0 bases outside the gene matches. The CDR3 is made up of 17 amino acids. The CDR3, as DNA: TGTGCCAGCTCACCACCGGGACTAGCGGGAGGCTACAATGAGCAGTTCTTC. This gives the protein CASSPPGLAGGYNEQFF.

The genes are TRBV9 and TRBJ2-2; D might be TRBD1 (6 bases). This CDR3 is 15 amino acids long. Germline assignment: CDR1 SGDLS and CDR2 YYNGEE. Trimming left V 0 bases short and J 6 bases short, with 12 bases between. The CDR3 loop is CASSVVGAGAGELFF. CDR3 nucleotides: TGTGCCAGCAGCGTAGTGGGGGCGGGCGCCGGGGAGCTGTTTTTT.

A single count supports this clone. The CDR3 DNA reads TGTGCCAGCAGTGAAATCGCAGGTATTCACACTGAAGCTTTCTTT. Its translation is CASSEIAGIHTEAFF. V usage is TRBV6-1 and J usage is TRBJ1-1, with D unclear. Germline V lookup: CDR1 MNHNS, CDR2 SASEGT. V lost 2 bases to trimming and J lost 3 bases, with 13 bases between them. This CDR3 contains 15 residues.

The chain carries TRBV5-6 and TRBJ1-2; D is undetermined. The V and J ends lost 1 base and 0 bases respectively, with 10 bases between them. This CDR3 contains 15 residues. CDR1 SGHDT and CDR2 YYEEEE come from the germline V gene. The CDR3 sequence is CASSLLSGSNYGYTF. For the CDR3, the DNA is TGTGCCAGCAGCTTGCTTAGCGGATCTAACTATGGCTACACCTTC.

V gene TRBV5-6 combines with J gene TRBJ2-7; 7 bases line up with TRBD1. The CDR3 is 16 amino acids. V lost 4 bases and J lost 4; bases outside the gene matches: 14. Germline V lookup: CDR1 SGHDT, CDR2 YYEEEE. The CDR3 nucleotides are TGTGCCAGCAGCAAGGGTACAGGGGTGACCGTATACGAGCAGTACTTC. Translating gives CASSKGTGVTVYEQYF.

V usage is TRBV6-6 and J usage is TRBJ2-1, with 12 bases that match TRBD2. Unmatched junction bases numbered 8, after V lost 5 bases and J lost 0 bases. The length of the CDR3 is 18 residues. CDR1 and CDR2 from the germline V gene are MNHNY and SVGAGI (reference sequence). Here the CDR3 DNA reads TGTGCCAGCAGTCCCGGGCTAGCGGGGGGGTCCTCCTACAATGAGCAGTTCTTC. It translates to CASSPGLAGGSSYNEQFF.

This chain connects TRBV28 to TRBJ1-2; D is uncertain. Per the germline V gene, CDR1 is MDHEN and CDR2 is SYDVKM. Trimming stripped 3 bases from V and 7 bases from J, with 9 bases between. This CDR3 region has 12 residues. This CDR3 reads CASSFMRVGYTF. DNA of the CDR3: TGTGCCAGCAGTTTTATGAGGGTTGGCTACACCTTC.

This sequence joins TRBV9 and TRBJ1-3; D is uncertain. CDR1 and CDR2 (germline): SGDLS, YYNGEE. V was trimmed by 0 bases and J by 2 bases, leaving 15 bases between them. This CDR3 contains 17 residues. The CDR3 reads CASSVAPGGRTGNTIYF. Here the CDR3 DNA reads TGTGCCAGCAGCGTAGCCCCCGGCGGGAGAACTGGAAACACCATATATTTT.

This rearrangement joins TRBV2 to TRBJ2-2, with 8 nucleotides matching TRBD2. CDR1 and CDR2 from the germline V gene are SNHLY and FYNNEI. Trimming at V came to 10 bases and at J to 2 bases, leaving 9 bases not matched to a gene. This CDR3 spans 15 amino acids. The CDR3 reads CATSSSGHNTGELFF. The CDR3 nucleotides are TGTGCCACTTCTTCTAGCGGGCATAACACCGGGGAGCTGTTTTTT.

The chain links TRBV6-5 to TRBJ1-2, with D possibly TRBD1 on 6 matching bases. Per germline, CDR1 MNHEY and CDR2 SVGAGI. V was cut by 6 bases and J by 8 bases, with 16 bases left in between. The CDR3 loop spans 13 amino acids. DNA of the CDR3: TGTGCCAGCAGCAATCCGAACAGGGACGGCTACACCTTC. Protein sequence: CASSNPNRDGYTF.

The V call is TRBV6-6, the J call TRBJ1-2; 8 bases agree with TRBD1. The CDR3 runs 14 residues. Germline V lookup: CDR1 MNHNY, CDR2 SVGAGI (reference sequence). After removal of 6 bases from V and 0 bases from J, the junction contained 3 bases not matched to a gene. CDR3 DNA sequence: TGTGCCAGCAGCAAACAGGGGGCTAACTATGGCTACACCTTC. Residues: CASSKQGANYGYTF.